This T cell receptor (beta chain) was captured in a study of CD8 T cells in ankylosing spondylitis. Regarding the study as a whole: It appeared that ankylosing spondylitis blood was characterized by a TCR beta motif of eight highly homologous variants.

This clonotype was seen repeatedly, ten times or more. Its specificity is not known. CDR3 length equals 12 residues. V was pared by 4 bases and J by 3 bases, with 7 bases between. CDR1 and CDR2 from the germline V gene are SEHNR and FQNEAQ (reference sequence). Each TCR beta library was made by quantitative 5'-RACE that incorporated molecular barcodes. TCRdb itself ran the 5' RACE reads through MiXCR, one entry per CDR3 protein. The data show about 210,000 distinct CDR3 sequences, 6% to 8% seen once. Sequencing used blood, either unsorted or a sorted T cell fraction (not recorded which). The TCR originated in a male donor with ankylosing spondylitis. The chain uses TRBV7-9 and TRBJ2-7, with D perhaps TRBD1 (5 bases). Here the CDR3 DNA reads TGTGCCAGCAGCTATCAGGGCTACGAGCAGTACTTC. It specifies CASSYQGYEQYF.